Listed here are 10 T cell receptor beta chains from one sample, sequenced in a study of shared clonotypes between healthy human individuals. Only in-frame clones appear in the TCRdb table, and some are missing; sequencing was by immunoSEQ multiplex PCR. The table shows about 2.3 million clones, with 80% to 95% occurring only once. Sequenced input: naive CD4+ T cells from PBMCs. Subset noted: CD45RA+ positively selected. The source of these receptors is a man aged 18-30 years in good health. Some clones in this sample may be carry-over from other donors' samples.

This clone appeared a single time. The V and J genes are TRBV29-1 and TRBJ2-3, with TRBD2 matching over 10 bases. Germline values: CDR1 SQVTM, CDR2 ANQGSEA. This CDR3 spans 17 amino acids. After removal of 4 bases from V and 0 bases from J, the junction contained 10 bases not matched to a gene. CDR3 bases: TGCAGCGTTGTTAAGCGGGAGGGTGGGCAAAGCACAGATACGCAGTATTTT. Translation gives CSVVKREGGQSTDTQYF.

DNA of the CDR3: TGTGCCAGCATCTCTATCCGTGCACAAGAGACCCAGTACTTC. It is translated as CASISIRAQETQYF. The chain recombines TRBV7-9 with TRBJ2-5, with D unresolved. Per the germline V gene, CDR1 is SEHNR and CDR2 is FQNEAQ (reference sequence). The germline V and J ends were trimmed by 7 bases and 2 bases, with 14 bases remaining between them. This CDR3 is built from 14 residues.

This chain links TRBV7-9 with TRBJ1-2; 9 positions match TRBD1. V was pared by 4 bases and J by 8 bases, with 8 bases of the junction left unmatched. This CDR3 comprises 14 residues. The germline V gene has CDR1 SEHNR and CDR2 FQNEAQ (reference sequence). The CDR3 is CASSYGQGLEGYTF. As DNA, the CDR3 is TGTGCCAGCAGCTATGGACAGGGGCTGGAAGGCTACACCTTC.

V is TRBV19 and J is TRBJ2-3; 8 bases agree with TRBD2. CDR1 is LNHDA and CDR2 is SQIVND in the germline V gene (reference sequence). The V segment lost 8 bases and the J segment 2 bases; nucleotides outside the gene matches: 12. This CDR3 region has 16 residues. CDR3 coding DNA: TGTGCCAGTCATAACAGACTAGCGCAAGACACAGATACGCAGTATTTT. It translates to CASHNRLAQDTDTQYF.

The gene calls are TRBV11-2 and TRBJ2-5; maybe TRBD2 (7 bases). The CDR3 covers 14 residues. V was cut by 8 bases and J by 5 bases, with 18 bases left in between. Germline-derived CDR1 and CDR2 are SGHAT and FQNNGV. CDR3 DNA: TGTGCCAGCCAACCCACCCGGGGGGCTGAGACCCAGTACTTC. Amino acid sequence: CASQPTRGAETQYF. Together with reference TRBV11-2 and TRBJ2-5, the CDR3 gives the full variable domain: EAGVAQSPRYKIIEKRQSVAFWCNPISGHATLYWYQQILGQGPKLLIQFQNNGVVDDSQLPKDRFSAERLKGVDSTLKIQPAKLEDSAVYLCASQPTRGAETQYFGPGTRLLVL.

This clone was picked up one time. The CDR3 loop reads CSVDGGPINTEAFF. CDR3 nucleotide sequence: TGCAGCGTTGATGGAGGCCCGATAAACACTGAAGCTTTCTTT. This sequence joins TRBV29-1 and TRBJ1-1; D unclear. The CDR3 covers 14 residues. Per the germline V gene, CDR1 is SQVTM and CDR2 is ANQGSEA. V gave up 3 bases and J gave up 2 bases, with 13 bases separating them.

The CDR3 nucleotides are TGTGCCAGCACCCCAACTAGCGGGAAATGGACAGATACGCAGTATTTT. It is translated as CASTPTSGKWTDTQYF. The rearrangement links TRBV28 to TRBJ2-3; 10 nucleotides agree with TRBD2. CDR3 length equals 16 residues. Germline V gene data show CDR1 as MDHEN and CDR2 as SYDVKM. Germline trimming cut 7 bases from V and 3 bases from J; bases unmatched to any gene: 10.

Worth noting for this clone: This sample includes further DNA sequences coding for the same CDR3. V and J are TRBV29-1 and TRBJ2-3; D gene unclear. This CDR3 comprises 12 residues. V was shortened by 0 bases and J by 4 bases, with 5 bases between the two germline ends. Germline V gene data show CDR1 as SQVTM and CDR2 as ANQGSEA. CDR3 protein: CSVEDGADTQYF. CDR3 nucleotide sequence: TGCAGCGTTGAAGATGGAGCAGATACGCAGTATTTT.

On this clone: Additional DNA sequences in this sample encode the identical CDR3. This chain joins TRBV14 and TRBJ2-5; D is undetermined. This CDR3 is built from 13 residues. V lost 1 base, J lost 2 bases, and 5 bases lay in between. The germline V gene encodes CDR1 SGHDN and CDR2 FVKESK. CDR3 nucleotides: TGTGCCAGCAGCCAAGGACTGCAAGAGACCCAGTACTTC. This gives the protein CASSQGLQETQYF.

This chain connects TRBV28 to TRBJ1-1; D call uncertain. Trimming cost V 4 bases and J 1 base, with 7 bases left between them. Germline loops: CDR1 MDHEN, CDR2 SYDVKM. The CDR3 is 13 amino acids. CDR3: CASSSGPNTEAFF. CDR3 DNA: TGTGCCAGCAGTTCCGGACCGAACACTGAAGCTTTCTTT.